This TCR beta chain was recovered during a study of blood T cells in healthy people across ages. This clonotype was seen only a few times. Antigen unknown. V lost 0 bases and J lost 7, with 9 bases in between. The CDR3 covers 13 residues. The germline V gene encodes CDR1 WSHSY and CDR2 SAAADI. A second roughly 6 to 11 cycle PCR used barcoded and J-beta primers. Each CDR3 protein is one row after TCRdb ran MiXCR on the 5' RACE reads. Here the sample spans around 1,500,000 distinct CDR3 sequences, around 39% being singletons. Study-wide results and limits: When one million T cells were used, diversity estimates were thought to be underestimates. Long-lived donors carried more naive CD4+ cells and greater diversity than aged donors.

The sample taken for sequencing was blood. This sequence originates from a woman aged 18 to 35 in good health. The chain joins TRBV10-2 to TRBJ1-2; no firm D call. This CDR3 reads CASSESGKRGYTF. The CDR3 nucleotides are TGCGCCAGCAGTGAGTCTGGAAAGCGTGGCTACACCTTC.